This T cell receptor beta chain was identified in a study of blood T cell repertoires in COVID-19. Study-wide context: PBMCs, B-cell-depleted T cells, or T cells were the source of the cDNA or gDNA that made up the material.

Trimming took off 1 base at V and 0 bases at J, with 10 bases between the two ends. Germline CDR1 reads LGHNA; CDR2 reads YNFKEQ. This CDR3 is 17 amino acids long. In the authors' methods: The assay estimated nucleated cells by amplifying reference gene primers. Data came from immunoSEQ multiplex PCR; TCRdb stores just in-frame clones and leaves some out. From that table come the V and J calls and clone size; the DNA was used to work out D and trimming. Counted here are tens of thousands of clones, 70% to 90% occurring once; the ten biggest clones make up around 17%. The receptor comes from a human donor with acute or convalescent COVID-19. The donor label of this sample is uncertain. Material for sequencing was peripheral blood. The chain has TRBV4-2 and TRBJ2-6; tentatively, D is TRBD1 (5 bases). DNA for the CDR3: TGTGCCAGCAGCCAAGGACAGTCCGACTCTGGGGCCAACGTCCTGACTTTC. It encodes CASSQGQSDSGANVLTF.